A selection of T cell receptor beta chains follows, all from one sample in a study of neurological immune-mediated disorders. TCRdb reanalysed the 5' RACE reads using MiXCR and keeps one entry per CDR3 protein. The sample contains roughly 42,000 distinct CDR3 sequences, about 13% of which appear only once. The sequencing sample was made of PBMCs. The origin of the receptors is a man aged 30 to 39 in good health. Each CDR3 is given with its conserved first and last residue. D genes are given only for firm matches. Expanded clones get a size class; other rows say once, few or many, or leave the size out.

V,D,J,size,DNA,CDR3
TRBV4-2,NA,TRBJ2-7,NA,TGTGCCAGCAGCCAAGAGGGGACCCTCTCCTACGAGCAGTACTTC,CASSQEGTLSYEQYF
TRBV18,TRBD2,TRBJ2-7,NA,TGTGCCAGCTCAATCCCGGGACTAGCGGGACGGGACGAGCAGTACTTC,CASSIPGLAGRDEQYF
TRBV25-1,TRBD1,TRBJ2-5,many,TGTGCCAGCAGCACAGGGGTTCAAGAGACCCAGTACTTC,CASSTGVQETQYF
TRBV28,NA,TRBJ1-1,many,TGTGCCAGCAGTCCAAGGGCGTCCGAAGGTGAAGCTTTCTTT,CASSPRASEGEAFF
TRBV20-1,NA,TRBJ2-1,many,TGCAGTGCTAGCTATTTTTACGCGGGAACCTACAATGAGCAGTTCTTC,CSASYFYAGTYNEQFF
TRBV18,NA,TRBJ2-7,many,TGTGCCAGCTCACCACGGAGGGGTGATCCCTACGAGCAGTACTTC,CASSPRRGDPYEQYF
TRBV5-1,NA,TRBJ2-7,NA,TGCGCCAGCAGCTTGGACTGGGGCGTTGACTACGAGCAGTACTTC,CASSLDWGVDYEQYF
TRBV5-1,TRBD2,TRBJ2-5,many,TGCGCCAGCAGCCTGGTGGACTCCGGGACTACACAAGAGACCCAGTACTTC,CASSLVDSGTTQETQYF
TRBV6-2/TRBV6-3,TRBD2,TRBJ2-7,many,TGTGCCAGCTGTATAGCGGGGACCTACGAGCAGTACTTC,CASCIAGTYEQYF
TRBV5-1,NA,TRBJ2-3,many,TGCGCCAGCAGGGGTATTGGGACATCTATCGCAGATACGCAGTATTTT,CASRGIGTSIADTQYF
TRBV5-1,NA,TRBJ2-7,few,TGCGCCAGCAGCTTTGGCCCCTACGGGACTCCAGTGGACTACGAGCAGTACTTC,CASSFGPYGTPVDYEQYF
TRBV5-1,NA,TRBJ2-7,many,TGCGCCAGCAGCTTGTGGATAGGGTCCTACGAGCAGTACTTC,CASSLWIGSYEQYF
TRBV5-6,TRBD1,TRBJ2-4,many,TGTGCCAGCAGCCTGGCCCTCGGACAGGGGTGGGACATTCAGTACTTC,CASSLALGQGWDIQYF
TRBV24-1,TRBD1,TRBJ2-5,many,TGTGCCACCAGTGACCTTATACCGGGACAGGGGATAGAGACCCAGTACTTC,CATSDLIPGQGIETQYF
TRBV6-2/TRBV6-3,NA,TRBJ2-7,many,TGTGCCAGCAGCCGAAATGGCCCAGGCGTCTACGAGCAGTACTTC,CASSRNGPGVYEQYF
TRBV12-3/TRBV12-4,TRBD1,TRBJ2-3,many,TGTGCCAGCAGTCCCAGACAGGGGGAGGCAGATACGCAGTATTTT,CASSPRQGEADTQYF
TRBV5-1,NA,TRBJ1-1,many,TGCGCCAGTAAAAAGGAGGGGAACACTGAAGCTTTCTTT,CASKKEGNTEAFF
TRBV5-5,NA,TRBJ2-7,many,TGTGCCAGCAGCTTAAGGACCCTGCCCTACGAGCAGTACTTC,CASSLRTLPYEQYF
TRBV13,NA,TRBJ2-7,many,TGTGCCAGCAGCTTCAGGGAAGCCTACGAGCAGTACTTC,CASSFREAYEQYF
TRBV9,TRBD1,TRBJ1-4,many,TGTGCCAGCAGCAAAGACAGGGGGAAAGAAAAACTGTTTTTT,CASSKDRGKEKLFF
TRBV7-3,TRBD2,TRBJ2-3,NA,TGTGCCAGCAGCCCCTATTCCCTAGCGGGAGTCACAGATACGCAGTATTTT,CASSPYSLAGVTDTQYF
TRBV12-3/TRBV12-4,TRBD1,TRBJ2-4,NA,TGTGCCAGCAGTACCGGGGGACAGGGCGGGTCCAAAAACATTCAGTACTTC,CASSTGGQGGSKNIQYF
TRBV6-2/TRBV6-3,NA,TRBJ1-2,many,TGTGCCAGCACCTACATCTATGGCTACACCTTC,CASTYIYGYTF